This T cell receptor beta chain appears in the sequencing data of a study of blood T cells in healthy people across ages. Regarding the study as a whole: As naive T cell percentage varied, TCR beta diversity correlated strongly with it.

CDR3 length: 12 amino acids. Germline V CDR1 and CDR2: DFQATT, SNEGSKA (reference sequence). The ends were cut back, 3 bases at V and 0 bases at J, with 5 bases in the middle. Isolated per sample were at least 6.5 million PBMCs. Sample-barcoded 5' priming and a J-beta primer mix drove a second PCR of about 6 to 12 cycles. Each cDNA was tagged by a template-switch adaptor containing 12 random nucleotides. TCRdb reprocessed the 5' RACE reads with MiXCR, giving one entry per CDR3 protein. The data contain more than 550,000 distinct CDR3 sequences, 20% to 25% of them singletons. This clonotype showed up just a few times. Antigen: not known.

This rearrangement joins TRBV20-1 to TRBJ2-5, with D unresolved. Material for sequencing was blood. This receptor was identified in a man in his 70s in good health. The CDR3 DNA reads as TGCAGTGCTAGTCGGAACCAAGAGACCCAGTACTTC. The encoded protein is CSASRNQETQYF.